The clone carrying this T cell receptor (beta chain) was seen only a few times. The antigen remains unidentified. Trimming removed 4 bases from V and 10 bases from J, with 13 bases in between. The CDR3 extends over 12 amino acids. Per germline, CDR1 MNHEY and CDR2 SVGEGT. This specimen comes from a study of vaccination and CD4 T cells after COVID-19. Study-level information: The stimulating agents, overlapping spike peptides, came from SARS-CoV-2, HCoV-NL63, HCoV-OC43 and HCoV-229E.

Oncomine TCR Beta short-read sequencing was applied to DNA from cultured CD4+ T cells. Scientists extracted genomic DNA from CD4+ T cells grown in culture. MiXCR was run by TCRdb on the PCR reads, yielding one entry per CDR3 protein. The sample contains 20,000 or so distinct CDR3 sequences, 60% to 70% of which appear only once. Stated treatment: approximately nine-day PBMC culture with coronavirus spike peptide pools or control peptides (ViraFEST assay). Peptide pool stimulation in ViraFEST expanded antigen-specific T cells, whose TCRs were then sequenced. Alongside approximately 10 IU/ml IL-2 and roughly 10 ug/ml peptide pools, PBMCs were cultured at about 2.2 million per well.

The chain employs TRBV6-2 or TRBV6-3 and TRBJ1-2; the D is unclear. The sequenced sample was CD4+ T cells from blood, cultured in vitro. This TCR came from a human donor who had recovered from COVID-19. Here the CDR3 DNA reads TGTGCCAGCAGTTCCGATTCCCGCCCCTACACCTTC. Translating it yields CASSSDSRPYTF.